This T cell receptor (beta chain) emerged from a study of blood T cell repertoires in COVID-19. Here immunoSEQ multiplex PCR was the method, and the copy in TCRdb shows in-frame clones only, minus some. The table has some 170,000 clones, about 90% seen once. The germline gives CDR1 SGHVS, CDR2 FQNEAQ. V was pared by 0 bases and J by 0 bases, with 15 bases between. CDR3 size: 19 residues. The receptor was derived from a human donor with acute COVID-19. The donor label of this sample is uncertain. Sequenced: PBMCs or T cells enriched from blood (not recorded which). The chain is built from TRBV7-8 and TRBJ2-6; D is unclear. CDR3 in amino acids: CASSLAAADSPSGANVLTF. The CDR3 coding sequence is TGTGCCAGCAGCTTAGCGGCGGCGGATTCTCCCTCTGGGGCCAACGTCCTGACTTTC.